The entry below gives a single T cell receptor beta chain sequence along with its context. The antigen is not known. The source of the sample is a study of beta chain features in type 1 diabetes. CDR3 size: 12 residues. Germline V gene lookup returns CDR1 SQVTM and CDR2 ANQGSEA. J was trimmed by 3 bases and V by 6 bases; bases with no gene match: 3. Study conclusions and caveats: Within each of all four CD4+ subsets, Type 1 diabetes patients had TCRB CDR3s that were moderately but significantly shorter.

Of the isolated RNA, all was reverse transcribed, and so the sequenced material was expressed TCRB transcripts. Measured with immunoSEQ multiplex PCR; TCRdb has only the in-frame clones, and not every one. The sample holds about 740,000 clones, around 15% seen once. The sample comprised naive CD4+ T cells from blood. The chain uses TRBV29-1 and TRBJ2-3; the match to TRBD1 covers 7 bases. The receptor comes from a man aged 18 to 29 with type 1 diabetes. Written as DNA, the CDR3 is TGCAGCGTCCACAGGGGTACAGATACGCAGTATTTT. It is translated as CSVHRGTDTQYF.